A single sample is the source of the 15 T cell receptor beta chains below, sequenced in a study of healthy donors' naive CD4 and CD8 T cells. Starting from 500 ng of total RNA, TCR libraries were made with linear amplification. Each CDR3 protein gets one entry after TCRdb re-called the reads with MiXCR. The sample yields about 180,000 distinct CDR3 sequences, nearly 75% seen once. Sequencing input: naive CD4+ and CD8+ T cells sorted from blood, pooled from several donors. These receptors came from a pool of human donors in good health; the sample pools cells from several healthy donors.

This clonotype was observed a few times. The rearrangement joins TRBV11-1 to TRBJ1-1; D ambiguous. Trimming left V 1 base short and J 8 bases short, with 5 bases between. The CDR3 totals 11 residues. Germline V CDR1 and CDR2: SGHAT, FQDESV (reference sequence). CDR3 DNA sequence: TGTGCCAGCAGCTTAGGGATCGAAGCTTTCTTT. Its translation: CASSLGIEAFF.

The chain has TRBV6-5 and TRBJ2-7, with D tentatively TRBD1 (6 bases). The ends were cut back, 0 bases at V and 2 bases at J, with 14 bases in the middle. There are 16 residues in the CDR3. Germline V CDR1 and CDR2: MNHEY, SVGAGI. The CDR3 reads CASSYSYRASTYEQYF. The CDR3 DNA sequence: TGTGCCAGCAGTTACTCTTACAGGGCCTCAACCTACGAGCAGTACTTC.

This clonotype was counted only a few times. The chain couples TRBV5-4 to TRBJ1-2, with a possible D match to TRBD1 (5 bases). CDR1 is SGHNT, CDR2 YYREEE, per germline (reference sequence). Deletions cut 3 bases from V and 5 bases from J, with 17 bases between. The CDR3 spans 15 residues. The chain's CDR3 is CASSSVGRGVYGYTF. The CDR3 DNA sequence: TGTGCCAGCAGCTCCGTGGGGAGGGGCGTTTATGGCTACACCTTC.

The chain employs TRBV12-3 or TRBV12-4 and TRBJ1-2; 9 bases line up with TRBD1. The CDR3 consists of 14 residues. V trimming: 6 bases; J trimming: 6 bases; junction bases outside the gene matches: 8. As DNA, the CDR3 is TGTGCCAGCAGGTCCGGGACAGGGTATGATGGCTACACCTTC. As protein: CASRSGTGYDGYTF.

The chain employs TRBV29-1 and TRBJ1-1; D ambiguous. V dropped 1 base and J dropped 0 bases, with 15 bases sitting between them. Looked up from germline, CDR1 is SQVTM and CDR2 is ANQGSEA. The CDR3 runs to 16 residues. The CDR3 coding sequence is TGCAGCGTTGAAGTGGTGCGGCGGGGTATGAACACTGAAGCTTTCTTT. The encoded protein is CSVEVVRRGMNTEAFF.

This clonotype appeared a single time. The gene calls are TRBV6-5 and TRBJ2-3; 9 nucleotides match TRBD2. The CDR3 covers 14 residues. Germline trimming cut 6 bases from V and 4 bases from J; bases unmatched to any gene: 5. CDR1 and CDR2 from the germline V gene are MNHEY and SVGAGI. The CDR3 here is CASRAGGFADTQYF. CDR3 nucleotide sequence: TGTGCCAGCAGAGCGGGGGGATTTGCAGATACGCAGTATTTT.

There are a few counts of this clonotype. The rearrangement links TRBV19 to TRBJ2-3; the D call may be TRBD1 or TRBD2 (6 bases each). CDR3 length: 15 amino acids. V dropped 6 bases and J dropped 2 bases, with 15 bases sitting between them. Germline V gene sequence: CDR1 LNHDA, CDR2 SQIVND (reference sequence). The CDR3 reads CASRRQDYPTDTQYF. DNA for the CDR3: TGTGCCAGTAGACGACAGGACTACCCCACAGATACGCAGTATTTT.

This clonotype was observed a few times. The V and J genes are TRBV20-1 and TRBJ1-6; 9 bases are a match to TRBD1. CDR1 and CDR2 (germline): DFQATT, SNEGSKA (reference sequence). The trim removed 2 bases at V and 7 bases at J, leaving 3 bases unmatched. The CDR3 length is 14 residues. DNA for the CDR3: TGCAGTGCTAGAAGGGGACAGGGAAATTCACCCCTCCACTTT. Translation: CSARRGQGNSPLHF.

The chain is built from TRBV6-5 and TRBJ1-6; TRBD1 might be the D (6 bases). CDR3 length equals 15 residues. The germline V and J ends were trimmed by 7 bases and 5 bases, with 15 bases remaining between them. Germline assignment: CDR1 MNHEY and CDR2 SVGAGI. Here the CDR3 reads CASTRTAGDNSPLHF. CDR3 sequence (DNA): TGTGCCAGCACCCGGACGGCAGGGGATAATTCACCCCTCCACTTT.

The V call is TRBV7-8, the J call TRBJ2-1; 7 positions agree with TRBD2. Germline loops: CDR1 SGHVS, CDR2 FQNEAQ. CDR3 size: 16 residues. V dropped 2 bases and J dropped 4; count of bases not matched to a gene: 8. In DNA, the CDR3 is TGTGCCAGCAGCTTAAAGCTAGCGGAAGATTACAATGAGCAGTTCTTC. This translates into CASSLKLAEDYNEQFF.

This clonotype appeared a few times. This rearrangement joins TRBV5-6 to TRBJ1-5, with D perhaps matching TRBD1 (6 bases). The CDR3 is 16 residues long. The V and J ends lost 1 base and 1 base respectively, with 12 bases between them. The germline CDR1 and CDR2 sequences are SGHDT and YYEEEE. In nucleotides, the CDR3 is TGTGCCAGCAGCTTGAGCAGGGGCTACAGCAATCAGCCCCAGCATTTT. The encoded protein is CASSLSRGYSNQPQHF.

The genes are TRBV27 and TRBJ2-7; the D is unclear. The CDR3 runs 16 residues. Germline CDR1 reads MNHEY; CDR2 reads SMNVEV (reference sequence). With 6 bases removed from V and 2 bases from J, the gap between germline ends came to 20 bases. This chain's CDR3 is CASSPIPLLGTYEQYF. The CDR3 DNA follows: TGTGCCAGCAGCCCCATACCCCTCCTGGGGACCTACGAGCAGTACTTC.

This clonotype was detected a few times. The rearrangement links TRBV6-1 to TRBJ2-7, with D maybe TRBD1 (5 bases). The germline gives CDR1 MNHNS, CDR2 SASEGT. The CDR3 spans 13 residues. V lost 4 bases and J lost 2, with 9 bases in between. The CDR3 region is CASSVGQAYEQYF. The CDR3 DNA follows: TGTGCCAGCAGTGTTGGACAAGCCTACGAGCAGTACTTC.

The chain employs TRBV28 and TRBJ1-1, with D perhaps TRBD1 (5 bases). The CDR3 consists of 13 residues. The V and J ends lost 7 bases and 1 base respectively, with 10 bases between them. Germline CDR1 MDHEN, CDR2 SYDVKM. CDR3 in amino acids: CASNPTENTEAFF. The CDR3 DNA follows: TGTGCCAGCAACCCGACAGAGAACACTGAAGCTTTCTTT. Variable domain in full (rest from reference TRBV28 and TRBJ1-1): DVKVTQSSRYLVKRTGEKVFLECVQDMDHENMFWYRQDPGLGLRLIYFSYDVKMKEKGDIPEGYSVSREKKERFSLILESASTNQTSMYLCASNPTENTEAFFGQGTRLTVV.

This clonotype was observed a handful of times. This sequence joins TRBV29-1 and TRBJ2-1, with 7 bases that match TRBD1. V shed 6 bases and J 9 bases; nucleotides not matched to a gene: 11. The V gene's germline CDR1 is SQVTM and CDR2 ANQGSEA. This CDR3 contains 13 residues. The CDR3 reads CSVRQGEGGEQFF. In DNA, the CDR3 is TGCAGCGTCAGACAGGGTGAAGGTGGTGAGCAGTTCTTC.